Each of the 23 T cell receptor beta chains below was sequenced from the same sample in a study of blood T cell repertoires in COVID-19. The table came from immunoSEQ multiplex PCR; TCRdb's copy has only in-frame clones and leaves some out. This sample has 200,000 to 250,000 clones, with roughly 84% found just once. The material sequenced was peripheral blood. These receptors all stem from a woman aged 35 to 49 who had recovered from COVID-19.

The chain employs TRBV13 and TRBJ2-1; TRBD2 aligns across 8 bases. CDR1 PRHDT and CDR2 FYEKMQ come from the germline V gene (reference sequence). This CDR3 region has 13 residues. The J segment lost 9 bases and the V segment lost 8 bases, leaving 9 bases of the junction unmatched. CDR3 nucleotides: TGTGCCAGCTCTACTAGCGGCGTGCCTGAGCAGTTCTTC. Translating it yields CASSTSGVPEQFF.

V and J are TRBV2 and TRBJ2-3; 7 nucleotides agree with TRBD1. CDR3 length: 14 residues. Looked up from germline, CDR1 is SNHLY and CDR2 is FYNNEI. Trimming cost V 8 bases and J 3 bases; bases outside gene matches: 8. The CDR3 coding sequence is TGTGCCAGCGACAGGGTACGTCCGACAGATACGCAGTATTTT. Translation: CASDRVRPTDTQYF.

V and J are TRBV6-4 and TRBJ2-1; TRBD2 might be the D (6 bases). The germline V gene has CDR1 MRHNA and CDR2 SNTAGT. Trimming removed 2 bases at V and 9 bases at J, with 14 bases between. This CDR3 has 14 amino acids. For the CDR3, the DNA is TGTGCCAGCAGTGACGGGGCGGGGTCGTCTGAGCAGTTCTTC. Translated, it gives CASSDGAGSSEQFF.

The rearrangement links TRBV2 to TRBJ1-6; D unclear. This CDR3 spans 13 amino acids. Germline V gene data show CDR1 as SNHLY and CDR2 as FYNNEI. The V and J ends lost 4 bases and 10 bases respectively, with 11 bases between them. CDR3 sequence reads: CASSGEDASPLHF. The CDR3 bases are TGTGCCAGCAGTGGGGAGGACGCCTCACCCCTCCACTTT.

The rearrangement uses TRBV4-2 and TRBJ2-3; 9 bases line up with TRBD2. The CDR3 is 16 residues long. Germline V gene lookup returns CDR1 LGHNA and CDR2 YNFKEQ. J gave up 4 bases and V 4 bases, and 9 bases lay outside the gene matches. CDR3 loop: CASSPLSSGEADTQYF. The DNA of the CDR3 is TGTGCCAGCAGCCCCCTTTCTAGCGGGGAGGCAGATACGCAGTATTTT.

The rearrangement joins TRBV6-5 to TRBJ1-4, with D possibly being TRBD1 (5 bases). The CDR3 contains 13 residues. Germline CDR1 and CDR2: MNHEY and SVGAGI. Trimming removed 2 bases at V and 8 bases at J, with 9 bases between. The CDR3 protein is CASSYKGYEKLFF. In DNA, the CDR3 is TGTGCCAGCAGTTACAAGGGGTACGAAAAACTGTTTTTT.

There are a few counts of this clone. J is TRBJ1-6 and V is TRBV30, with a tentative D call TRBD1 (5 bases). Germline CDR1 GTSNPN, CDR2 SVGIG (reference sequence). Trimming removed 1 base at V and 6 bases at J, with 7 bases between. CDR3 size: 13 residues. CDR3 in amino acids: CAWSGTLNSPLHF. DNA for the CDR3: TGTGCCTGGAGTGGGACACTTAATTCACCCCTCCACTTT.

The CDR3 reads CASSFGGLTEAFF. Written as DNA, the CDR3 is TGTGCCAGCAGTTTTGGAGGGCTCACTGAAGCTTTCTTT. The chain links TRBV12-3 or TRBV12-4 to TRBJ1-1; no definite D call. CDR3 length equals 13 residues. V was shortened by 3 bases and J by 4 bases, with 9 bases between the two germline ends.

CDR3 residues: CASSLMVAGGQDTQYF. The DNA of the CDR3 is TGCGCCAGCAGCTTGATGGTAGCGGGGGGACAAGATACGCAGTATTTT. The chain joins TRBV5-1 to TRBJ2-3; 10 bases agree with TRBD2. Germline CDR1 reads SGHRS; CDR2 reads YFSETQ. V shed 1 base, J shed 5 bases, and the junction held 7 bases outside the gene matches. The CDR3 is 16 amino acids.

The V gene is TRBV27, the J gene TRBJ2-7; D is perhaps TRBD1 (6 bases). The CDR3 is 14 residues long. Germline assignment: CDR1 MNHEY and CDR2 SMNVEV (reference sequence). V was clipped by 5 bases and J by 3 bases, with 14 bases between them. For the CDR3, the DNA is TGTGCCAGCAGTCCGCAGGGGACCCTCTACGAGCAGTACTTC. This codes for CASSPQGTLYEQYF.

The table lists this clone with many counts. The rearrangement links TRBV12-5 to TRBJ2-1; possibly TRBD1 for D (5 bases). The CDR3 is 15 residues long. Germline V gene sequence: CDR1 LGHNT, CDR2 FRNRAP. The germline V and J ends were trimmed by 1 base and 8 bases, with 15 bases remaining between them. CDR3 nucleotides: TGTGCTAGTGGTTTGGCTGGGGCCCCCCCGGATGAGCAGTTCTTC. It is translated as CASGLAGAPPDEQFF. The variable domain in full, completed from reference TRBV12-5 and TRBJ2-1, reads DARVTQTPRHKVTEMGQEVTMRCQPILGHNTVFWYRQTMMQGLELLAYFRNRAPLDDSGMPKDRFSAEMPDATLATLKIQPSEPRDSAVYFCASGLAGAPPDEQFFGPGTRLTVL.

The chain links TRBV6-5 to TRBJ1-3; 7 bases are shared with TRBD1. The germline CDR1 and CDR2 sequences are MNHEY and SVGAGI. The CDR3 runs 14 residues. The trim removed 6 bases at V and 4 bases at J, leaving 6 bases unmatched. The CDR3 sequence: CASRRTGSGNTIYF. CDR3 bases: TGTGCCAGCAGGAGGACAGGTTCCGGAAACACCATATATTTT.

Only a few counts were recorded for this clone. CDR3 region: CASSGDTNTGELFF. CDR3 bases: TGTGCCAGCAGCGGGGACACGAACACCGGGGAGCTGTTTTTT. The chain joins TRBV2 to TRBJ2-2; D may be TRBD1 (6 bases). Deletions cut 6 bases from V and 0 bases from J, with 8 bases between. Germline V gives CDR1 SNHLY, CDR2 FYNNEI. This CDR3 region has 14 residues.

The chain is built from TRBV21-1 and TRBJ2-5; the D call TRBD2 from the table was never checked on the DNA. TRBV21-1 is reported as a pseudogene. This CDR3 spans 14 amino acids. CDR3 amino acids: CASSSKRVGETQYF. CDR3 sequence (DNA): TGTGCCAGCAGCTCAAAGCGGGTCGGGGAGACCCAGTACTTC.

CDR3 in DNA: TGTGCCAGCAGCCAAGATTCAGGAAGCGAGCAGTACTTC. Its translation is CASSQDSGSEQYF. The chain joins TRBV3-1 (or the pseudogene TRBV3-2) to TRBJ2-7; D is ambiguous. V was trimmed by 0 bases and J by 6 bases, leaving 9 bases between them. This CDR3 has 13 residues. Germline V lookup: CDR1 LGHDT, CDR2 YNNKEL (reference sequence).

This chain links TRBV6-6 with TRBJ2-7, with D maybe TRBD1 (6 bases). Germline CDR1 and CDR2: MNHNY and SVGAGI (reference sequence). The CDR3 runs to 14 residues. V gave up 0 bases and J gave up 5 bases, with 11 bases separating them. The CDR3 region has the DNA TGTGCCAGCAGTTACTCACAGGGATGGCACGAGCAGTACTTC. Encoded protein: CASSYSQGWHEQYF.

The CDR3 region has the DNA TGTGCCAGCAGCGTCAGCGGAGGGGACACTGAAGCTTTCTTT. It specifies CASSVSGGDTEAFF. This chain links TRBV9 with TRBJ1-1; D might be TRBD1 (5 bases). Trimming left V 2 bases short and J 3 bases short, with 11 bases between. CDR1 is SGDLS, CDR2 YYNGEE, per germline. The CDR3 sequence is 14 residues long.

The rearrangement joins TRBV5-1 to TRBJ2-4; 7 bases fit TRBD1. This CDR3 comprises 16 residues. Germline values: CDR1 SGHRS, CDR2 YFSETQ. V shed 3 bases, J shed 0 bases, and the junction held 6 bases outside the gene matches. The CDR3 nucleotides read TGCGCCAGCAGCTCGACAGGGTATGGAGCCAAAAACATTCAGTACTTC. It yields the protein CASSSTGYGAKNIQYF.

This rearrangement joins TRBV7-9 to TRBJ2-3, with TRBD1 as a possible D gene (6 bases). Germline-derived CDR1 and CDR2 are SEHNR and FQNEAQ (reference sequence). V was trimmed by 5 bases and J by 0 bases, leaving 12 bases between them. CDR3 length: 15 residues. The CDR3 DNA reads TGTGCCAGCAGCCCAGGGGCTGGAAGCACAGATACGCAGTATTTT. Protein product: CASSPGAGSTDTQYF.

A note on this clone: The sample carries other DNA sequences with the same CDR3. The V gene is TRBV5-1, the J gene TRBJ1-1, with 8 bases fitting TRBD1. This CDR3 is built from 14 residues. CDR1 and CDR2 from the germline V gene are SGHRS and YFSETQ. V was clipped by 2 bases and J by 3 bases; unmatched bases: 3. The CDR3 is CASSFQGADTEAFF. The CDR3 bases are TGCGCCAGCAGCTTCCAGGGGGCGGACACTGAAGCTTTCTTT. Full variable domain (remainder filled in from reference TRBV5-1 and TRBJ1-1): KAGVTQTPRYLIKTRGQQVTLSCSPISGHRSVSWYQQTPGQGLQFLFEYFSETQRNKGNFPGRFSGRQFSNSRSEMNVSTLELGDSALYLCASSFQGADTEAFFGQGTRLTVV.

The chain carries TRBV11-3 and TRBJ2-2; maybe TRBD1 (6 bases). The germline CDR1 and CDR2 sequences are SGHNT and YENEEA. V lost 3 bases and J 5 bases, leaving 7 bases between the germline ends. The CDR3 runs to 13 residues. For the CDR3, the DNA is TGTGCCAGCAGCTTCACAGGGACCGGGGAGCTGTTTTTT. Translated: CASSFTGTGELFF.

Written as DNA, the CDR3 is TGTGCCATCAGTGAGTCGCCAGGCCTCTCTGGAAACACCATATATTTT. Its translation is CAISESPGLSGNTIYF. V usage is TRBV10-3 and J usage is TRBJ1-3; D is uncertain. V lost 0 bases and J 0 bases, leaving 9 bases between the germline ends. The CDR3 runs to 16 residues. The germline V gene encodes CDR1 ENHRY and CDR2 SYGVKD.

This chain links TRBV7-2 with TRBJ2-1, with D possibly TRBD2 on 5 matching bases. Germline V gene sequence: CDR1 SGHTA, CDR2 FQGNSA. The length of the CDR3 is 16 residues. Trimming took 8 bases from V and 0 from J, leaving 17 bases between them. CDR3 in DNA: TGTGCCAGCGGACTGGGAACAGTGAGCTCCTACAATGAGCAGTTCTTC. Amino acid sequence: CASGLGTVSSYNEQFF.